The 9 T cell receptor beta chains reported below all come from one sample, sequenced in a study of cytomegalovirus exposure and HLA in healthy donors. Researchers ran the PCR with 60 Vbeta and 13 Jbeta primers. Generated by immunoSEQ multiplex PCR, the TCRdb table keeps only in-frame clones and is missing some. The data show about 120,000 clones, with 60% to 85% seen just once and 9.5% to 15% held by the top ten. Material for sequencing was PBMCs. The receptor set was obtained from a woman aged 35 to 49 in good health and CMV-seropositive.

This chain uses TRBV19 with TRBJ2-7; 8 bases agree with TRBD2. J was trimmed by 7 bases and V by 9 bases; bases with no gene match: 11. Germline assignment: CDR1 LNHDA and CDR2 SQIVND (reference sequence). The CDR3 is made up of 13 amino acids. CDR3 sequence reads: CARGTRSKWEQYF. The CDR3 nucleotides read TGTGCCAGAGGGACTAGGTCTAAGTGGGAGCAGTACTTC. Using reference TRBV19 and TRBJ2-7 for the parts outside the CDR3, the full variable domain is DGGITQSPKYLFRKEGQNVTLSCEQNLNHDAMYWYRQDPGQGLRLIYYSQIVNDFQKGDIAEGYSVSREKKESFPLTVTSAQKNPTAFYLCARGTRSKWEQYFGPGTRLTVT.

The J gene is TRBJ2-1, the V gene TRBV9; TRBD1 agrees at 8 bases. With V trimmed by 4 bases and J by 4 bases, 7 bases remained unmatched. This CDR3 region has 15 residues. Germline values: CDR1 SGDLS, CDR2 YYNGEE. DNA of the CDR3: TGTGCCAGCAGCACAACCGGGACAGGATACAATGAGCAGTTCTTC. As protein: CASSTTGTGYNEQFF.

CDR3 amino acids: CASSSGLGWRPDTQYF. The CDR3 region has the DNA TGTGCCAGCAGCTCGGGCCTAGGATGGAGGCCAGATACGCAGTATTTT. The chain couples TRBV7-8 to TRBJ2-3; D may be TRBD2 (5 bases). This CDR3 is built from 16 residues. Germline-derived CDR1 and CDR2 are SGHVS and FQNEAQ. The germline V and J ends were trimmed by 4 bases and 4 bases, with 18 bases remaining between them.

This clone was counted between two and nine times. The CDR3 coding sequence is TGTGCCAGCAGCGACCTTGGGACAGCGAACACTGAAGCTTTCTTT. It specifies CASSDLGTANTEAFF. This rearrangement joins TRBV2 to TRBJ1-1; TRBD1 agrees at 7 bases. This CDR3 is 15 amino acids long. Looked up from germline, CDR1 is SNHLY and CDR2 is FYNNEI. Unmatched junction bases numbered 8, after V lost 6 bases and J lost 1 base.

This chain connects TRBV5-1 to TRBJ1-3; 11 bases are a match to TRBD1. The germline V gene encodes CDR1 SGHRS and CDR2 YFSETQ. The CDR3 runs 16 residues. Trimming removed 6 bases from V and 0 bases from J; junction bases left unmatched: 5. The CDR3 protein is CASTWDRGTSGNTIYF. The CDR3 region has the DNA TGCGCCAGCACCTGGGACAGGGGGACCTCTGGAAACACCATATATTTT.

CDR3 sequence reads: CASSQERLLNNEQFF. CDR3 sequence (DNA): TGTGCCAGCAGCCAAGAGAGACTCCTTAACAATGAGCAGTTCTTC. The chain uses TRBV4-2 and TRBJ2-1, with D uncertain. The CDR3 is made up of 15 amino acids. Trimming removed 0 bases at V and 5 bases at J, with 11 bases between. Germline CDR1 LGHNA, CDR2 YNFKEQ.

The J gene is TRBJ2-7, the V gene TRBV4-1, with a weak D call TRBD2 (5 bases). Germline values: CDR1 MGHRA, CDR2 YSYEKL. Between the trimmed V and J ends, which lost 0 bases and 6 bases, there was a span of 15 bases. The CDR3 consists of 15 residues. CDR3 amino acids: CASSQDTSFIVEQYF. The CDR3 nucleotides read TGCGCCAGCAGCCAAGACACTAGTTTCATTGTCGAGCAGTACTTC.

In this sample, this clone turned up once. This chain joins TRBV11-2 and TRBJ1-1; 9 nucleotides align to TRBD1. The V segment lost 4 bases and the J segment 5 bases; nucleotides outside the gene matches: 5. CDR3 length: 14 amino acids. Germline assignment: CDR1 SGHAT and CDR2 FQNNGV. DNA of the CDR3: TGTGCCAGCAGCTCGGACAGGGGAAGGACTGAAGCTTTCTTT. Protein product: CASSSDRGRTEAFF.

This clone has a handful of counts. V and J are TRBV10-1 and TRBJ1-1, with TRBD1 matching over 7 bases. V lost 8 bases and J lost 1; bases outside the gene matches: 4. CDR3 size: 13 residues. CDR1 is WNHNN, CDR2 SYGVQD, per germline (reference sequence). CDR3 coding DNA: TGCGCCAGCCAGGGACAGACGAACACTGAAGCTTTCTTT. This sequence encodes CASQGQTNTEAFF.